These 20 T cell receptor beta chains came from one sample sequenced in a study of T cells after yellow fever vaccination. A single record per CDR3 protein comes from TCRdb applying MiXCR to the 5' RACE reads. The data show approximately 260,000 distinct CDR3 sequences, with 10% to 15% seen just once and 0.4% to 0.65% held by the top ten. Sequenced material: CD4+ T cells sorted from PBMCs, taken 45 days after the yellow fever booster vaccination. The receptors originated from a young man who received the YFV17D yellow fever vaccine.

In the case of this clonotype: One end of the junction is discordant with germline, which a read error may explain. The V gene is TRBV5-5, the J gene TRBJ2-1; D ambiguous. This CDR3 is built from 14 residues. Germline CDR1 reads SGHKS; CDR2 reads YYEKEE (reference sequence). The CDR3: CAISPGVLYNEQFF. CDR3 bases: TGTGCCATCAGCCCTGGGGTCCTCTACAATGAGCAGTTCTTC.

A note on this clonotype: At one boundary the junction diverges from the germline segment, which might be a read error. The V and J genes are TRBV11-2 and TRBJ1-2, with a weak D call TRBD1 (6 bases). The CDR3 contains 18 residues. Germline V gene lookup returns CDR1 SGHAT and CDR2 FQNNGV. The CDR3 here is CASSLGSFGDTSKYGYTF. In nucleotides, the CDR3 is TGTGCCAGCAGCTTAGGATCGTTTGGGGACACTTCTAAATATGGCTACACCTTC.

This sequence joins TRBV7-8 and TRBJ2-5; 10 nucleotides match TRBD2. The CDR3 spans 14 residues. Germline CDR1 and CDR2: SGHVS and FQNEAQ. V shed 6 bases, J shed 3 bases, and the junction held 4 bases outside the gene matches. The CDR3 is CASSSGLAKETQYF. The CDR3 coding sequence is TGTGCCAGCAGTTCGGGACTAGCGAAAGAGACCCAGTACTTC.

The CDR3 nucleotides read TGCAGTGCTAGACGAGGGGCGACTACCGGGGAGCTGTTTTTT. As protein: CSARRGATTGELFF. The chain carries TRBV20-1 and TRBJ2-2; either TRBD1 or TRBD2 may fit D (5 bases each). From germline, CDR1 is DFQATT and CDR2 SNEGSKA (reference sequence). The ends were cut back, 2 bases at V and 5 bases at J, with 12 bases in the middle. This CDR3 comprises 14 residues.

V gene TRBV7-2 combines with J gene TRBJ2-1; D possibly corresponds to TRBD1 (6 bases). Germline CDR1 SGHTA, CDR2 FQGNSA. The CDR3 runs to 15 residues. Trimming shortened V by 4 bases and J by 1 base, and 11 bases separated the two germline ends. The CDR3 nucleotides read TGTGCCAGCAGCTCCGCCGGGACATCCTACAATGAGCAGTTCTTC. Translation gives CASSSAGTSYNEQFF.

This clonotype has ten or more counts. The chain links TRBV12-3 or TRBV12-4 to TRBJ2-2; D is uncertain. The CDR3 is 14 residues long. V lost 4 bases and J lost 1, with 7 bases in between. CDR3 in amino acids: CASSYRQNTGELFF. The CDR3 DNA reads as TGTGCCAGCAGTTACCGACAGAACACCGGGGAGCTGTTTTTT.

This clonotype was seen a handful of times. The chain carries TRBV5-6 and TRBJ2-1; D unclear. Germline assignment: CDR1 SGHDT and CDR2 YYEEEE. V was clipped by 4 bases and J by 8 bases, with 10 bases between them. The CDR3 totals 12 residues. CDR3 region: CASSPPGHEQFF. The DNA of the CDR3 is TGTGCCAGCAGCCCACCCGGCCATGAGCAGTTCTTC.

The chain uses TRBV19 and TRBJ2-2; possibly TRBD1 or TRBD2 for D (5 bases each). With 3 bases removed from V and 6 bases from J, the gap between germline ends came to 11 bases. In germline, CDR1 is LNHDA, CDR2 SQIVND (reference sequence). This CDR3 spans 14 amino acids. The CDR3 nucleotides read TGTGCCAGTAGTATTAAAAAGGGACCCGGGGAGCTGTTTTTT. This encodes CASSIKKGPGELFF.

There are many counts of this clonotype. V usage is TRBV12-3 or TRBV12-4 and J usage is TRBJ2-1; 10 bases are shared with TRBD2. V lost 2 bases to trimming and J lost 8 bases; unmatched junction nucleotides: 6. The CDR3 loop spans 15 amino acids. Here the CDR3 DNA reads TGTGCCAGCAGTTTAAAACTAGCGGGAAATCATGAGCAGTTCTTC. It translates to CASSLKLAGNHEQFF.

This clonotype has only a few counts. J is TRBJ2-2 and V is TRBV3-1; 8 bases fit TRBD1. J lost 7 bases, V lost 6 bases, and 13 bases had no gene match. The CDR3 totals 16 residues. CDR1 is LGHDT and CDR2 is YNNKEL in the germline V gene (reference sequence). CDR3 sequence reads: CASRSWTGSGNGELFF. The CDR3 DNA follows: TGTGCCAGCAGGTCCTGGACAGGGTCGGGAAACGGGGAGCTGTTTTTT.

The chain couples TRBV10-1 to TRBJ2-2; unclear D gene. CDR3 length equals 16 residues. Germline V gene data show CDR1 as WNHNN and CDR2 as SYGVQD (reference sequence). The V end was cut by 2 bases, the J end by 5 bases, with 15 bases between. Here the CDR3 reads CASSEDRAAGTGELFF. CDR3 nucleotides: TGCGCCAGCAGTGAGGATAGGGCAGCTGGGACCGGGGAGCTGTTTTTT.

This clonotype appeared once. The V call is TRBV11-2, the J call TRBJ2-7; weak D call: TRBD2 (7 bases). Germline V gene lookup returns CDR1 SGHAT and CDR2 FQNNGV. Trimming pared 5 bases from V and 3 bases from J, leaving 14 bases between. This CDR3 region has 14 residues. The CDR3 loop is CASSDAGAYYEQYF. The DNA for the CDR3 is TGTGCCAGCAGCGACGCGGGGGCCTACTACGAGCAGTACTTC. Based on the CDR3 plus reference TRBV11-2 and TRBJ2-7, the full variable domain is EAGVAQSPRYKIIEKRQSVAFWCNPISGHATLYWYQQILGQGPKLLIQFQNNGVVDDSQLPKDRFSAERLKGVDSTLKIQPAKLEDSAVYLCASSDAGAYYEQYFGPGTRLTVT.

The gene calls are TRBV9 and TRBJ2-3; TRBD2 aligns across 11 bases. The germline V gene has CDR1 SGDLS and CDR2 YYNGEE. CDR3 length: 16 amino acids. Trimming cost V 2 bases and J 6 bases; bases outside gene matches: 8. CDR3 sequence: CASSVDSGRARDTQYF. DNA for the CDR3: TGTGCCAGCAGCGTGGATAGCGGGAGGGCCAGGGATACGCAGTATTTT.

The V gene is TRBV29-1, the J gene TRBJ2-3, with D unclear. The CDR3 totals 13 residues. V lost 3 bases to trimming and J lost 0 bases, with 7 bases between them. CDR1 is SQVTM, CDR2 ANQGSEA, per germline. In nucleotides, the CDR3 is TGCAGCGTTGATATGGGGAGCACAGATACGCAGTATTTT. Its translation: CSVDMGSTDTQYF.

This clonotype was seen only a few times. The chain is built from TRBV4-3 and TRBJ2-5; 8 bases are a match to TRBD1. The length of the CDR3 is 14 residues. The J segment lost 5 bases and the V segment lost 4 bases, leaving 6 bases of the junction unmatched. Germline V gene lookup returns CDR1 LGHNA and CDR2 YSLEER. CDR3 nucleotides: TGCGCCAGCAGCCGACGGACAGGGTTGGAGACCCAGTACTTC. Protein sequence: CASSRRTGLETQYF.

This clonotype came up a few times. The gene calls are TRBV29-1 and TRBJ1-2; D is ambiguous. Germline CDR1 SQVTM, CDR2 ANQGSEA. This CDR3 has 9 residues. V dropped 6 bases and J dropped 3 bases, with 2 bases sitting between them. The CDR3 region is CSVDYGYTF. DNA for the CDR3: TGCAGCGTGGACTATGGCTACACCTTC.

This clonotype was counted between two and nine times. The rearrangement links TRBV20-1 to TRBJ2-7; tentatively, D is TRBD2 (6 bases). This CDR3 comprises 15 residues. Looked up from germline, CDR1 is DFQATT and CDR2 is SNEGSKA (reference sequence). Trimming took off 6 bases at V and 2 bases at J, with 20 bases between the two ends. DNA of the CDR3: TGCAGTGCCATCACCGGGGGACTCAGAACCTACGAGCAGTACTTC. Its translation is CSAITGGLRTYEQYF.

This rearrangement joins TRBV3-1 to TRBJ2-5; D not certain. The V end was cut by 0 bases, the J end by 2 bases, with 7 bases between. The CDR3 is 14 amino acids. Germline assignment: CDR1 LGHDT and CDR2 YNNKEL (reference sequence). CDR3 residues: CASSQDLQQETQYF. The CDR3 DNA follows: TGTGCCAGCAGCCAAGATTTACAGCAAGAGACCCAGTACTTC.

The V call is TRBV18, the J call TRBJ1-3; the D is unclear. Per the germline V gene, CDR1 is KGHSH and CDR2 is LQKENI. V gave up 5 bases and J gave up 0 bases, with 5 bases separating them. The CDR3 has 13 amino acids. CDR3 loop: CASSGSSGNTIYF. The DNA for the CDR3 is TGTGCCAGCTCAGGTTCCTCTGGAAACACCATATATTTT.

The chain joins TRBV30 to TRBJ1-2; 9 bases agree with TRBD1. CDR1 and CDR2 (germline): GTSNPN, SVGIG (reference sequence). The V segment lost 0 bases and the J segment 6 bases; nucleotides outside the gene matches: 11. There are 16 residues in the CDR3. For the CDR3, the DNA is TGTGCCTGGAGTGTACCAGGTCGGGGGACAGGGAATGGCTACACCTTC. Its protein product is CAWSVPGRGTGNGYTF.